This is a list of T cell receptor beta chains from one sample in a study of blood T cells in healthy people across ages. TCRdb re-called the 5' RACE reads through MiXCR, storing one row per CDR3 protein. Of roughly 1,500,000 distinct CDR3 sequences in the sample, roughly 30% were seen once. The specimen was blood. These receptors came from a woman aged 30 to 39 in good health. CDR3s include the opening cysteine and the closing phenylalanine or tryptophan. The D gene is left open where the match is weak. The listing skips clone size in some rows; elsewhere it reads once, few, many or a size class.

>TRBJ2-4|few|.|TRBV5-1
TGCGCCAGCAGCTTGGCTAACAGCGCCACCAAAAACATTCAGTACTTC
CASSLANSATKNIQYF
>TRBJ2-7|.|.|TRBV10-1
TGCGCCAGCAGCCCCGTCTCGGGGACGGGAGCCTACGAGCAGTACTTC
CASSPVSGTGAYEQYF
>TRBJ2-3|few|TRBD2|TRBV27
TGTGCCAGCAGTTTAAACGGCGGGAGGGGCACAGATACGCAGTATTTT
CASSLNGGRGTDTQYF
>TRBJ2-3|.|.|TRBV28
TGTGCCAGCAGTTCCTCTTCTAGCGACCGCACAGATACGCAGTATTTT
CASSSSSSDRTDTQYF
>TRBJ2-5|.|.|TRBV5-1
TGCGCCAGCAGCTTGGCTGGGTACGAGACCCAGTACTTC
CASSLAGYETQYF
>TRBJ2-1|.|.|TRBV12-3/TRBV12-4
TGTGCCAGCAGTTTAGGTATAGCGCCTGCCTACAATGAGCAGTTCTTC
CASSLGIAPAYNEQFF
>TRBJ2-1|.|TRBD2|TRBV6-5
TGTGCCAGCAGGTCAACTAGCGGGGCCTACAATGAGCAGTTCTTC
CASRSTSGAYNEQFF
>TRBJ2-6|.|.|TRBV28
TGTGCCAGCAGTTCCGCCGTGGACGGGGGGCCAAGTGGGGCCAACGTCCTGACTTTC
CASSSAVDGGPSGANVLTF
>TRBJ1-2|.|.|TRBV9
TGTGCCAGCAGCGGCACAGGGCACTATGGCTACACCTTC
CASSGTGHYGYTF
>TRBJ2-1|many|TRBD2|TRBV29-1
TGCAGCGTTGACCCCGGGACTAGCGGGGGCTACAATGAGCAGTTCTTC
CSVDPGTSGGYNEQFF
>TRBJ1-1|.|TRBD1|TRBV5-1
TGCGCCAGCAACCAAGACAGGGACACTGAAGCTTTCTTT
CASNQDRDTEAFF
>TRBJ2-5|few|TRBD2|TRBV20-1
TGCAGTGCTAGACCTAGCGGGAAAGAGACCCAGTACTTC
CSARPSGKETQYF
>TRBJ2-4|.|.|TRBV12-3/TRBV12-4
TGTGCCAGCAGTTCAGCAAACATTCAGTACTTC
CASSSANIQYF
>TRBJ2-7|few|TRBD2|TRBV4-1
TGCGCCAGCAGCCCGTCTAGCGGGAGGGCCTTGAGGGACGAGCAGTACTTC
CASSPSSGRALRDEQYF
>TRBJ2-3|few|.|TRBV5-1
TGCGCCACCACGAACGGCGCTAGCACAGATACGCAGTATTTT
CATTNGASTDTQYF
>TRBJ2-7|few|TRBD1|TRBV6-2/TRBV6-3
TGTGCCAGCACCAGACAGGGGCTACCCTACGAGCAGTACTTC
CASTRQGLPYEQYF
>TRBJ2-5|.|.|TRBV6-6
TGTGCCAGCAGTTACAGGTGGAGAGAGACCCAGTACTTC
CASSYRWRETQYF
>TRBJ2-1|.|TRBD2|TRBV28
TGTGCCAGCAGGCTTAGCGGGAGTTGGTCCTACAATGAGCAGTTCTTC
CASRLSGSWSYNEQFF
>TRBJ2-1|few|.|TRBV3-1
TGTGCCAGCAGCCAAGAGCGTATTATGGACAATGAGCAGTTCTTC
CASSQERIMDNEQFF
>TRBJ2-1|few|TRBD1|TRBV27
TGTGCCAGCAGTTTAGTCGGACGGACAGGGTCCTATGAGCAGTTCTTC
CASSLVGRTGSYEQFF
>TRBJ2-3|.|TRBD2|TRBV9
TGTGCCAGCAGCGTAACCCCCTTAGCGGGAGCCACAGATACGCAGTATTTT
CASSVTPLAGATDTQYF
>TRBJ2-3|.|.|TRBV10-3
TGTGTCATCCAAGTTGGGCGCGACACAGATACGCAGTATTTT
CVIQVGRDTDTQYF
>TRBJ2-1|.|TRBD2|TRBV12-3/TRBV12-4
TGTGCCAGCAGTGGACTTCTACCTGAGGGCAGCGGGACCAATGAGCAGTTCTTC
CASSGLLPEGSGTNEQFF
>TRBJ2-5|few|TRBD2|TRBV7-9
TGTGCCAGCGGGGATACCGGGACTAGCGCCCTAGAAGGAGAGACCCAGTACTTC
CASGDTGTSALEGETQYF
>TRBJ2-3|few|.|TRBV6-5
TGTGCCAGCAGTTACTCTCTAGCAGACCCCTCCACAGATACGCAGTATTTT
CASSYSLADPSTDTQYF
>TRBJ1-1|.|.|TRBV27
TGTGCCAGCAGTCTTTCGGCTGACACTGAAGCTTTCTTT
CASSLSADTEAFF
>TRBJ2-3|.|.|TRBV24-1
TGTGCCACCAGTGATTCGACAGCCGGGCGTCGAGATACGCAGTATTTT
CATSDSTAGRRDTQYF
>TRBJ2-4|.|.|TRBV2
TGTGCCAGCAGCCAGGACAGCCTCAAAAACATTCAGTACTTC
CASSQDSLKNIQYF
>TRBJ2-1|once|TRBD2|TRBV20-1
TGCAGTGCTAGAGATCCTCAAAAAGCGGGAGGCCAGGGTGAGCAGTTCTTC
CSARDPQKAGGQGEQFF
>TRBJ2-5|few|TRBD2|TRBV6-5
TGTGCCAGCAGTTACTACGGGGGGGAAGAGACCCAGTACTTC
CASSYYGGEETQYF
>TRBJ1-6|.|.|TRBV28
TGTGCCACCGAAACCGGCCAGGGATCTTCACCCCTCCACTTT
CATETGQGSSPLHF
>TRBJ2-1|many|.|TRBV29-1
TGCAGCGTTGAAGACAATGAGCAGTTCTTC
CSVEDNEQFF
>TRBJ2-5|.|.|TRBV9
TGTGCCAGCAGCTATTCCTGGGGCGTTCAAGAGACCCAGTACTTC
CASSYSWGVQETQYF
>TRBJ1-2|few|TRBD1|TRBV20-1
TGCAGTGCTAGGGACAGGGGGAGCTACTATGGCTACACCTTC
CSARDRGSYYGYTF
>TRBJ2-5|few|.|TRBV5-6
TGTGCCAGCAGTTCAGTGGGGTTTGTGGCCCTGTCAGAGACCCAGTACTTC
CASSSVGFVALSETQYF
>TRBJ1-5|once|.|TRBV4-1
TGCGCCAGCAACCAGGCAGCTAATAGCAATCAGCCCCAGCATTTT
CASNQAANSNQPQHF
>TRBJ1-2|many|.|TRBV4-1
TGCGCCAGCAGCCAAGATCCGGCAGGGGCTTACTATGGCTACACCTTC
CASSQDPAGAYYGYTF
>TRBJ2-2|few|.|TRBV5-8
TGTGCCAGCAGCGATAACCGTAAGGGGAACACCGGGGAGCTGTTTTTT
CASSDNRKGNTGELFF
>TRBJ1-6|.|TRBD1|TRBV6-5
TGTGCCAGCAGTTGGAAACAGGGGAATTCACCCCTCCACTTT
CASSWKQGNSPLHF
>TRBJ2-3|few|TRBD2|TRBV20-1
TGCAGTGTTCCCATAGCGGGAAGGGCAGATACGCAGTATTTT
CSVPIAGRADTQYF